A selection of T cell receptor beta chains follows, all from one sample in a study of glioma-infiltrating T cells after dendritic cell vaccination. Assay used: immunoSEQ multiplex PCR; TCRdb lists only in-frame clones, some missing. The sample lists roughly 85,000 clones, approximately 81% occurring once. The sample was blood, taken after dendritic cell vaccination. These receptors came from a human donor with glioblastoma. Each CDR3 is given with its conserved first and last residue. The D gene is left open where the match is weak. Clone size is not always given. Where it is, it says once, few, many or a class for expanded clones.

CASRWTGEVGKNIQYF TGTGCCAGCAGATGGACAGGGGAGGTGGGCAAAAACATTCAGTACTTC TRBJ2-4 TRBV2 TRBD1 .
CATSSRGHASNQPQHF TGTGCCACCAGCAGTCGGGGACATGCTAGCAATCAGCCCCAGCATTTT TRBJ1-5 TRBV15 . .
CASSKTPGSFTDTQYF TGCGCCAGCAGCAAAACCCCAGGGTCGTTCACAGATACGCAGTATTTT TRBJ2-3 TRBV5-1 . .
CASSSLLSYEQYF TGTGCCAGCAGTTCCCTCCTCTCCTACGAGCAGTACTTC TRBJ2-7 TRBV6-6 . .
CASSLGSPRTNGANVLTF TGTGCCAGCAGCTTAGGGTCTCCACGCACAAATGGGGCCAACGTCCTGACTTTC TRBJ2-6 TRBV7-9 . once
CASSPGAGDLPEYF TGTGCCAGCAGCCCCGGGGCGGGGGACCTCCCGGAATATTTT TRBJ2-3 TRBV9 TRBD2 once
CSVVRTGGRGEQFF TGCAGCGTTGTTAGGACAGGGGGCAGGGGTGAGCAGTTCTTC TRBJ2-1 TRBV29-1 TRBD1 once
CASGKGMGIAEAFF TGTGCCAGCGGCAAGGGGATGGGGATCGCTGAAGCTTTCTTT TRBJ1-1 TRBV2 . few
CASSLYSSVRGDYEQYF TGTGCCAGCAGCTTGTACAGTTCGGTGCGGGGGGACTACGAGCAGTACTTC TRBJ2-7 TRBV5-6 TRBD2 .
CATSRVEPGAPQHF TGTGCCACCAGCAGAGTTGAGCCGGGAGCGCCCCAGCATTTT TRBJ1-5 TRBV15 . .
CASSLEPQSSYNSPLHF TGCGCCAGCAGCTTGGAACCACAAAGCTCCTATAATTCACCCCTCCACTTT TRBJ1-6 TRBV5-1 . .
CASSLRQGGGYTF TGTGCCAGCAGCCTCCGACAGGGAGGCGGCTACACCTTC TRBJ1-2 TRBV7-3 TRBD1 .
CASSPRLAGDSETQYF TGTGCCAGCAGCCCTCGACTAGCGGGGGATAGTGAGACCCAGTACTTC TRBJ2-5 TRBV9 TRBD2 .
CASSLTALSSYNEQFF TGTGCCAGCTCCCTTACAGCCCTGAGCTCCTACAATGAGCAGTTCTTC TRBJ2-1 TRBV18 . once
CASSPTGNSNQPQHF TGTGCCAGCTCCCCGACAGGGAATAGCAATCAGCCCCAGCATTTT TRBJ1-5 TRBV18 TRBD1 .